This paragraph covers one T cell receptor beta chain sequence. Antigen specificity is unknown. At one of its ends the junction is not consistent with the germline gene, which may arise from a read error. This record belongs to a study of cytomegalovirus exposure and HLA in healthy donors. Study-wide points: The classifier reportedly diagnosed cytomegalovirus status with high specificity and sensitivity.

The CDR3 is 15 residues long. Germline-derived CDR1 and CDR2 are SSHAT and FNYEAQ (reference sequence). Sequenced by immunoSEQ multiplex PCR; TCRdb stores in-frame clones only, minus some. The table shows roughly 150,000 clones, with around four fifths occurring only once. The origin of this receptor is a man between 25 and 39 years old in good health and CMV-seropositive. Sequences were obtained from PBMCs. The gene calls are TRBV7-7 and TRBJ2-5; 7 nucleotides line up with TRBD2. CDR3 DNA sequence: TGTGCTAGCAGCTTAATCGGCGGGGGCCAAGAGACCCAGTACTTC. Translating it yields CASSLIGGGQETQYF.